The clone carrying this T cell receptor (beta chain) was detected ten times or more. The V end was cut by 2 bases, the J end by 5 bases, with 12 bases between. The germline gives CDR1 MRHNA, CDR2 SNTAGT. CDR3 length: 14 amino acids. This specimen belongs to a study of early T cells in non-severe SARS-CoV-2 infection. Each cDNA molecule carried a unique molecular identifier. One entry per CDR3 protein results from TCRdb running MiXCR on the 5' RACE reads. The table has about 48,000 distinct CDR3 sequences, roughly 5.9% seen once; the top ten hold 4.5%. This clonotype was obtained from an adult who was a healthcare worker with PCR-confirmed SARS-CoV-2 infection or an uninfected control (not recorded which). This sequence joins TRBV6-4 and TRBJ1-1; D ambiguous. Input material: whole blood. The CDR3 DNA is TGTGCCAGCAGTGACACCTCGAGAGGTACTGAAGCTTTCTTT. This gives the protein CASSDTSRGTEAFF.